Presented here are 15 T cell receptor beta chains from one specimen sequenced in a study of cytomegalovirus exposure and HLA in healthy donors. The study ran its PCR with 60 Vbeta and 13 Jbeta primers. Profiled with immunoSEQ multiplex PCR; TCRdb holds only in-frame clones, not every one. Of about 160,000 clones listed, 80% to 90% are singletons. Material for sequencing was PBMCs. Receptors were obtained from a man aged 45-65 years in good health and CMV-seropositive.

The gene calls are TRBV2 and TRBJ2-7, with 8 bases matching TRBD1. J was trimmed by 4 bases and V by 5 bases; bases with no gene match: 7. The CDR3 has 14 residues. CDR1 and CDR2 (germline): SNHLY, FYNNEI. CDR3 coding DNA: TGTGCCAGCAGTTCCGGGACAGGAATTTACGAGCAGTACTTC. Protein sequence: CASSSGTGIYEQYF.

This rearrangement joins TRBV10-1 to TRBJ2-3; D may be TRBD2 (6 bases). The germline V and J ends were trimmed by 5 bases and 3 bases, with 15 bases remaining between them. Germline CDR1 is WNHNN and CDR2 is SYGVQD (reference sequence). The CDR3 sequence is 15 residues long. The CDR3 DNA follows: TGCGCCAGCAGTCCTAGCGTTGGGGGAACAGATACGCAGTATTTT. It translates to CASSPSVGGTDTQYF.

The V call is TRBV9, the J call TRBJ2-2; D is ambiguous. The CDR3 has 14 amino acids. Trimming shortened V by 0 bases and J by 6 bases, and 9 bases separated the two germline ends. CDR1 is SGDLS and CDR2 is YYNGEE in the germline V gene. The CDR3 reads CASSVVAVAGELFF. Here the CDR3 DNA reads TGTGCCAGCAGCGTAGTTGCGGTAGCCGGGGAGCTGTTTTTT. Full variable domain (missing parts from reference TRBV9 and TRBJ2-2): DSGVTQTPKHLITATGQRVTLRCSPRSGDLSVYWYQQSLDQGLQFLIQYYNGEERAKGNILERFSAQQFPDLHSELNLSSLELGDSALYFCASSVVAVAGELFFGEGSRLTVL.

This chain links TRBV7-6 with TRBJ1-1, with 7 bases fitting TRBD1. Per germline, CDR1 SGHVS and CDR2 FNYEAQ. The V and J ends lost 1 base and 5 bases, in that order; junction bases with no gene match: 7. This CDR3 has 15 amino acids. CDR3 residues: CASSLVRGQPTEAFF. DNA for the CDR3: TGTGCCAGCAGCTTAGTTCGGGGACAGCCAACTGAAGCTTTCTTT.

This chain links TRBV11-1 with TRBJ1-1; 9 bases agree with TRBD1. CDR1 and CDR2 (germline): SGHAT, FQDESV (reference sequence). This CDR3 has 15 residues. The trim removed 6 bases at V and 1 base at J, leaving 6 bases unmatched. DNA of the CDR3: TGTGCCAGCAGTCGGACAGGGGTTGGGAACACTGAAGCTTTCTTT. Protein sequence: CASSRTGVGNTEAFF.

The chain joins TRBV7-3 to TRBJ1-1, with D perhaps TRBD1 (5 bases). Germline V gene data show CDR1 as SGHTA and CDR2 as FQGTGA. The CDR3 extends over 14 amino acids. V lost 2 bases to trimming and J lost 5 bases, with 12 bases between them. CDR3 in amino acids: CASSLQAGPTEAFF. For the CDR3, the DNA is TGTGCCAGCAGCTTACAGGCAGGGCCGACTGAAGCTTTCTTT.

The chain has TRBV7-9 and TRBJ1-1, with D tentatively TRBD1 (5 bases). The CDR3 is 15 residues long. Deletions cut 8 bases from V and 0 bases from J, with 16 bases between. CDR1 SEHNR and CDR2 FQNEAQ come from the germline V gene (reference sequence). The CDR3 coding sequence is TGTGCCAGCGACATCCTAAGACAGATGAACACTGAAGCTTTCTTT. It codes for CASDILRQMNTEAFF.

The J gene is TRBJ2-1, the V gene TRBV30, with 10 positions matching TRBD2. CDR3 length: 14 amino acids. Germline CDR1 GTSNPN, CDR2 SVGIG (reference sequence). Unmatched junction bases numbered 9, after V lost 4 bases and J lost 9 bases. CDR3 region: CAWMSASGSGEQFF. The CDR3 DNA reads as TGTGCCTGGATGTCGGCTAGCGGGAGCGGTGAGCAGTTCTTC.

The chain carries TRBV9 and TRBJ1-3; D might be TRBD1 (5 bases). Trimming took off 4 bases at V and 0 bases at J, with 17 bases between the two ends. Germline V gene data show CDR1 as SGDLS and CDR2 as YYNGEE. The CDR3 totals 17 residues. Here the CDR3 DNA reads TGTGCCAGCAGCCCCGCAGGGTCCCTCTACTCTGGAAACACCATATATTTT. Translated: CASSPAGSLYSGNTIYF.

As for this clone: The germline gene is not matched at one end of the junction; a read error may be the cause. The CDR3 DNA reads as TGTGCTAGCAGCTTGGGCAGGGGAACAGATACGCAGTATTTT. Translating gives CASSLGRGTDTQYF. This chain uses TRBV7-7 with TRBJ2-3; TRBD1 might be the D (6 bases). In germline, CDR1 is SSHAT, CDR2 FNYEAQ (reference sequence). There are 14 residues in the CDR3.

This chain links TRBV7-8 with TRBJ2-5; 10 bases are a match to TRBD2. CDR1 is SGHVS, CDR2 FQNEAQ, per germline. The CDR3 runs to 16 residues. The ends lost 0 bases at V and 6 bases at J; junction bases unmatched: 7. For the CDR3, the DNA is TGTGCCAGCAGCTTAGCGGAAGCGGGGGGGCGCAAGACCCAGTACTTC. The encoded protein is CASSLAEAGGRKTQYF.

The genes are TRBV9 and TRBJ1-2, with D maybe TRBD1 (6 bases). The CDR3 is made up of 16 amino acids. Per germline, CDR1 SGDLS and CDR2 YYNGEE. The V and J ends lost 3 bases and 8 bases respectively, with 23 bases between them. The CDR3 region is CASSGSSPEQGTGYTF. The CDR3, as DNA: TGTGCCAGCAGCGGAAGCTCCCCGGAGCAGGGGACAGGCTACACCTTC.

The chain has TRBV19 and TRBJ1-1, with TRBD1 as a possible D gene (6 bases). V gave up 1 base and J gave up 1 base, with 10 bases separating them. CDR1 LNHDA and CDR2 SQIVND come from the germline V gene (reference sequence). CDR3 length: 15 residues. The CDR3 DNA sequence: TGTGCCAGTAGTATAGTAGGGGGTCGGAACACTGAAGCTTTCTTT. Amino acids: CASSIVGGRNTEAFF. Full variable domain (outside the CDR3, taken from reference TRBV19 and TRBJ1-1): DGGITQSPKYLFRKEGQNVTLSCEQNLNHDAMYWYRQDPGQGLRLIYYSQIVNDFQKGDIAEGYSVSREKKESFPLTVTSAQKNPTAFYLCASSIVGGRNTEAFFGQGTRLTVV.

This clone has a single count. This sequence joins TRBV5-5 and TRBJ1-3; D remains ambiguous. The V gene's germline CDR1 is SGHKS and CDR2 YYEKEE (reference sequence). The V end lost 0 bases, the J end lost 2 bases, and 9 bases lay between the germline ends. This CDR3 comprises 15 residues. CDR3: CASSLEWRTGNTIYF. In nucleotides, the CDR3 is TGTGCCAGCAGCTTGGAGTGGAGGACTGGAAACACCATATATTTT.

This clone was picked up a small number of times. V is TRBV11-1 and J is TRBJ2-7, with 7 bases identical to TRBD2. The germline gives CDR1 SGHAT, CDR2 FQDESV (reference sequence). This CDR3 region has 13 residues. V lost 5 bases to trimming and J lost 3 bases; unmatched junction nucleotides: 4. The CDR3 DNA is TGTGCCAGCAGCCCAGCTAGCGGCTACGAGCAGTACGTC. Residues: CASSPASGYEQYV.